The 19 T cell receptor beta chains listed next were all sequenced from one sample in a study of OX40 agonist ivuxolimab in advanced cancers. Libraries were prepared through the immunoSEQ multiplex PCR assay. TCRdb mirrors the immuneACCESS table, restricted to in-frame sequences. Some clones are absent from its copies; in checked studies, under half trace to an unresolved V gene, and the reason for the others is unknown. The table for this sample lists more than 80,000 clones; 94% of them were counted only once. Of the sample, over 2.5% falls within the top ten clones. The specimen was CD4+ or CD8+ T cells sorted from blood, collected in a trial of the OX40 agonist ivuxolimab. The receptors here all came from an adult with an advanced solid tumor such as melanoma, head and neck, liver or kidney cancer.

This chain connects TRBV6-1 to TRBJ1-1; 10 bases match TRBD1. This CDR3 is 15 amino acids long. With 8 bases clipped from V and 6 bases from J, the junction kept 12 bases outside the gene matches. Germline V gene data show CDR1 as MNHNS and CDR2 as SASEGT. The CDR3 region has the DNA TGTGCCAGCCCGGATGGGCGGGACAGGGGCCCTGAAGCTTTCTTT. Residues: CASPDGRDRGPEAFF.

The rearrangement joins TRBV11-2 to TRBJ1-3; unclear D gene. This CDR3 is built from 16 residues. Looked up from germline, CDR1 is SGHAT and CDR2 is FQNNGV. The V gene lost 1 base and the J gene lost 0 bases, with 10 bases spanning the gap. The CDR3 sequence: CASSLGEVLSGNTIYF. The CDR3 region has the DNA TGTGCCAGCAGCTTAGGTGAGGTCCTCTCTGGAAACACCATATATTTT.

In DNA form, the CDR3 reads TGTGCCAGCAGCTTAGCCAGCGGGAGGGCCCCGCTCTCCTACAATGAGCAGTTCTTC. This encodes CASSLASGRAPLSYNEQFF. J is TRBJ2-1 and V is TRBV11-2; 10 bases are a match to TRBD2. V trimming: 1 base; J trimming: 0 bases; junction bases outside the gene matches: 9. CDR1 is SGHAT and CDR2 is FQNNGV in the germline V gene. The CDR3 has 19 residues.

CDR3 protein: CASSLGRNRGSFYGYTF. DNA for the CDR3: TGTGCCAGCAGCTTAGGGCGAAACAGGGGTTCGTTCTATGGCTACACCTTC. The chain has TRBV11-2 and TRBJ1-2; 7 bases are shared with TRBD1. The CDR3 sequence is 17 residues long. The germline V gene has CDR1 SGHAT and CDR2 FQNNGV. The J segment lost 4 bases and the V segment lost 1 base, leaving 12 bases of the junction unmatched.

The chain is built from TRBV7-8 and TRBJ1-5, with D possibly TRBD1 on 5 matching bases. This CDR3 contains 16 residues. Germline CDR1 and CDR2: SGHVS and FQNEAQ. The V end lost 4 bases, the J end lost 4 bases, and 17 bases lay between the germline ends. This CDR3 is CASSSPRDGSNQPQHF. The CDR3 DNA follows: TGTGCCAGCAGCTCCCCCCGGGACGGGTCAAATCAGCCCCAGCATTTT.

The rearrangement uses TRBV5-6 and TRBJ2-5; 7 bases agree with TRBD2. The CDR3 extends over 19 amino acids. Trimming removed 4 bases from V and 7 bases from J; junction bases left unmatched: 25. The germline gives CDR1 SGHDT, CDR2 YYEEEE. DNA of the CDR3: TGTGCCAGCAGCCCCCGTTGGGACTACACTCTCCATTGGGTTTGGACCCAGTACTTC. Residues: CASSPRWDYTLHWVWTQYF.

The sample holds a few counts of this clone. The chain carries TRBV27 and TRBJ1-6; tentative D call: TRBD1 (5 bases). V gave up 4 bases and J gave up 11 bases, with 12 bases separating them. The CDR3 is 13 amino acids. The germline CDR1 and CDR2 sequences are MNHEY and SMNVEV (reference sequence). The CDR3 is CASSWAGMAPLHF. The CDR3 nucleotides read TGTGCCAGCAGTTGGGCAGGGATGGCACCCCTCCACTTT.

V usage is TRBV9 and J usage is TRBJ2-1; 11 positions agree with TRBD2. From germline, CDR1 is SGDLS and CDR2 YYNGEE. This CDR3 contains 16 residues. V was clipped by 4 bases and J by 7 bases; unmatched bases: 10. In DNA, the CDR3 is TGTGCCAGCAGCCCAACTAGCGGGAGCCCCCCTAATGAGCAGTTCTTC. Amino acid sequence: CASSPTSGSPPNEQFF.

The V gene is TRBV30, the J gene TRBJ1-4, with TRBD1 as a possible D gene (6 bases). This CDR3 is 13 amino acids long. The V end was cut by 3 bases, the J end by 8 bases, with 13 bases between. Germline CDR1 is GTSNPN and CDR2 is SVGIG (reference sequence). CDR3 sequence (DNA): TGTGCCTGGAGGCGAGGGGGATGGGAAAAACTGTTTTTT. It encodes CAWRRGGWEKLFF. The whole variable domain, filled in from reference TRBV30 and TRBJ1-4, reads SQTIHQWPATLVQPVGSPLSLECTVEGTSNPNLYWYRQAAGRGLQLLFYSVGIGQISSEVPQNLSASRPQDRQFILSSKKLLLSDSGFYLCAWRRGGWEKLFFGSGTQLSVL.

The count of this clone is one. The J gene is TRBJ1-5, the V gene TRBV21-1; the D call TRBD1 from the table was never checked on the DNA. TRBV21-1 is a pseudogene. The CDR3 loop spans 16 amino acids. CDR3 region: CASSKQQGHRGQPQHF. CDR3 DNA: TGTGCCAGCAGCAAACAACAGGGCCATAGAGGACAGCCCCAGCATTTT.

V and J are TRBV7-8 and TRBJ2-3, with D unclear. CDR3 length: 17 amino acids. CDR1 is SGHVS and CDR2 is FQNEAQ in the germline V gene. Deletions cut 0 bases from V and 0 bases from J, with 13 bases between. CDR3 loop: CASSLARQALSTDTQYF. The CDR3 region has the DNA TGTGCCAGCAGCTTAGCGCGGCAGGCCCTCAGCACAGATACGCAGTATTTT.

V is TRBV20-1 and J is TRBJ1-1; no firm D call. CDR3 length: 9 residues. Trimming took 6 bases from V and 6 from J, leaving 5 bases between them. The germline gives CDR1 DFQATT, CDR2 SNEGSKA (reference sequence). In DNA form, the CDR3 reads TGCAGTGCGGGGTCTGAAGCTTTCTTT. As protein: CSAGSEAFF.

The genes are TRBV4-1 and TRBJ2-1, with 8 nucleotides matching TRBD1. Germline CDR1 reads MGHRA; CDR2 reads YSYEKL. The CDR3 contains 15 residues. Unmatched junction bases numbered 6, after V lost 0 bases and J lost 8 bases. CDR3 region: CASSQDAGGKDEQFF. Written as DNA, the CDR3 is TGCGCCAGCAGCCAAGATGCAGGGGGCAAGGATGAGCAGTTCTTC.

The chain employs TRBV5-4 and TRBJ2-7, with unresolved D. Germline V gene sequence: CDR1 SGHNT, CDR2 YYREEE (reference sequence). The CDR3 runs 15 residues. V was cut by 1 base and J by 2 bases, with 13 bases left in between. This chain's CDR3 is CASSLSTLNPYEQYF. The CDR3 region has the DNA TGTGCCAGCAGCTTGAGTACACTGAATCCCTACGAGCAGTACTTC.

This chain uses TRBV27 with TRBJ1-3; 8 bases are a match to TRBD1. Germline V gene sequence: CDR1 MNHEY, CDR2 SMNVEV (reference sequence). V gave up 5 bases and J gave up 4 bases; unmatched junction bases: 19. There are 19 residues in the CDR3. In nucleotides, the CDR3 is TGTGCCAGCAGTCCGTCCGGGACAGGCTTCCAAGGGCTGGGAAACACCATATATTTT. This sequence encodes CASSPSGTGFQGLGNTIYF.

This chain links TRBV4-1 with TRBJ2-7; D might be TRBD2 (7 bases). Trimming pared 5 bases from V and 3 bases from J, leaving 17 bases between. Looked up from germline, CDR1 is MGHRA and CDR2 is YSYEKL. This CDR3 contains 15 residues. The CDR3 DNA is TGCGCCAGCAGCTCCCGGGGGGCAGGGGACTACGAGCAGTACTTC. This translates into CASSSRGAGDYEQYF.

The genes are TRBV12-1 and TRBJ2-5. TRBV12-1 has pseudogene status. The CDR3 covers 15 residues. CDR3 sequence (DNA): TGTGCCAGCAGCTTTGGGCCTACCGTGGGAGAGACCCAGTACTTC. This gives the protein CASSFGPTVGETQYF.

This clone has just one count. V and J are TRBV27 and TRBJ1-2; D may be TRBD1 (5 bases). CDR1 is MNHEY and CDR2 is SMNVEV in the germline V gene (reference sequence). This CDR3 region has 17 residues. Trimming left V 4 bases short and J 3 bases short, with 21 bases between. The CDR3 DNA reads TGTGCCAGCAGTTCCCGTCGGGGCACCGGGACCTACTATGGCTACACCTTC. Protein sequence: CASSSRRGTGTYYGYTF.

The gene calls are TRBV5-1 and TRBJ1-1; no definite D call. Trimming shortened V by 0 bases and J by 2 bases, and 11 bases separated the two germline ends. The CDR3 covers 15 residues. Germline values: CDR1 SGHRS, CDR2 YFSETQ. Here the CDR3 DNA reads TGCGCCAGCAGCTTGGGTGTTCGGTCCAACACTGAAGCTTTCTTT. It specifies CASSLGVRSNTEAFF.